This passage covers 24 T cell receptor beta chains from one sample sequenced in a study of shared clonotypes between healthy human individuals. Sequencing used immunoSEQ multiplex PCR; TCRdb keeps in-frame clones, though not all of them. The sample records about 510,000 clones, about 80% being singletons. What was sequenced was PBMCs. Source of these receptors: a woman in her thirties or forties in good health. Some clones in this sample may be carry-over from other donors' samples.

This clone has more than one count but fewer than ten. Distinct nucleotide sequences in the sample also encode this CDR3. The V gene is TRBV5-1, the J gene TRBJ1-1; D is perhaps TRBD1 (5 bases). V lost 2 bases to trimming and J lost 1 base, with 6 bases between them. In germline, CDR1 is SGHRS, CDR2 YFSETQ. This CDR3 has 13 amino acids. CDR3 coding DNA: TGCGCCAGCAGCTTCGGGGGGAACACTGAAGCTTTCTTT. Translated: CASSFGGNTEAFF.

This clone was observed a single time. The gene calls are TRBV2 and TRBJ1-3; TRBD1 matches 11 bases. After removal of 3 bases from V and 2 bases from J, the junction contained 3 bases not matched to a gene. The CDR3 loop spans 16 amino acids. From germline, CDR1 is SNHLY and CDR2 FYNNEI. CDR3 sequence (DNA): TGTGCCAGCAGTGATCCGGGACAGGGGGCTGGAAACACCATATATTTT. This sequence encodes CASSDPGQGAGNTIYF. The whole variable domain, filled in from reference TRBV2 and TRBJ1-3, reads EPEVTQTPSHQVTQMGQEVILRCVPISNHLYFYWYRQILGQKVEFLVSFYNNEISEKSEIFDDQFSVERPDGSNFTLKIRSTKLEDSAMYFCASSDPGQGAGNTIYFGEGSWLTVV.

As for this clone: Given a much more abundant clone one base away, this may be a read error. This chain connects TRBV20-1 to TRBJ2-5; tentatively, D is TRBD2 (6 bases). The CDR3 length is 10 residues. Germline V CDR1 and CDR2: DFQATT, SNEGSKA (reference sequence). V was clipped by 6 bases and J by 9 bases, with 11 bases between them. The CDR3 DNA reads as TGCAGTGCCCTGGGGGAGGCCCAGTACTTC. Translated, it gives CSALGEAQYF.

The chain employs TRBV4-1 and TRBJ1-4; D is unresolved. Trimming removed 4 bases at V and 0 bases at J, with 6 bases between. CDR1 and CDR2 from the germline V gene are MGHRA and YSYEKL. The CDR3 totals 14 residues. This CDR3 is CASSLGATNEKLFF. CDR3 nucleotides: TGCGCCAGCAGCCTAGGTGCAACTAATGAAAAACTGTTTTTT.

The chain uses TRBV7-3 and TRBJ2-5; TRBD2 matches at 10 bases. Germline CDR1 and CDR2: SGHTA and FQGTGA. This CDR3 region has 15 residues. V trimming: 2 bases; J trimming: 5 bases; junction bases outside the gene matches: 5. CDR3 bases: TGTGCCAGCAGCTTATCTAGCGGGAGTTGGGAGACCCAGTACTTC. Its protein is CASSLSSGSWETQYF.

About this clone: Possible read error: a much larger clone is one base away. The V gene is TRBV30, the J gene TRBJ1-6; unclear D gene. The CDR3 sequence is 11 residues long. Germline V gene data show CDR1 as GTSNPN and CDR2 as SVGIG (reference sequence). The CDR3 coding sequence is TGTGCCCGGAGTAGGGATTCACCCCTCCACTTT. Its translation: CARSRDSPLHF.

The V call is TRBV28, the J call TRBJ1-6; D is ambiguous. V was pared by 2 bases and J by 9 bases, with 5 bases between. There are 12 residues in the CDR3. Germline V gives CDR1 MDHEN, CDR2 SYDVKM. CDR3 residues: CASSLVGSPLHF. The CDR3 DNA is TGTGCCAGCAGTTTAGTAGGTTCACCCCTCCACTTT.

The V and J genes are TRBV6-1 and TRBJ2-1; tentatively, D is TRBD2 (6 bases). Germline lookup yields CDR1 MNHNS and CDR2 SASEGT. The germline V and J ends were trimmed by 2 bases and 3 bases, with 8 bases remaining between them. This CDR3 spans 14 amino acids. The CDR3 DNA sequence: TGTGCCAGCAGTGAAAGGGGAGGCTACAATGAGCAGTTCTTC. Its protein is CASSERGGYNEQFF.

The rearrangement links TRBV28 to TRBJ2-3; D might be TRBD1 (6 bases). The V gene's germline CDR1 is MDHEN and CDR2 SYDVKM. V shed 4 bases and J shed 0 bases, with 11 bases lying between them. The CDR3 totals 15 residues. DNA for the CDR3: TGTGCCAGCAGTTCCTACGGACAGAGCACAGATACGCAGTATTTT. Its translation is CASSSYGQSTDTQYF.

The chain couples TRBV5-1 to TRBJ2-3; D remains unclear. The CDR3 contains 15 residues. Germline CDR1 reads SGHRS; CDR2 reads YFSETQ. V was clipped by 2 bases and J by 0 bases, with 10 bases between them. The CDR3 region is CASSFVGSSTDTQYF. In DNA, the CDR3 is TGCGCCAGCAGCTTCGTAGGATCTAGCACAGATACGCAGTATTTT.

This clone was detected only once. This chain links TRBV7-2 with TRBJ2-7; 8 bases are shared with TRBD1. This CDR3 contains 16 residues. The junction had 11 bases not matched to a gene; V was cut back by 5 bases and J by 2 bases. CDR1 is SGHTA, CDR2 FQGNSA, per germline. The CDR3: CASSVSSGTGAYEQYF. CDR3 DNA: TGTGCCAGCAGCGTATCCTCCGGGACAGGCGCCTACGAGCAGTACTTC.

As DNA, the CDR3 is TGTGCCAGCAGCCCCGGGACGAACCACAATGAGCAGTTCTTC. This encodes CASSPGTNHNEQFF. This chain uses TRBV6-5 with TRBJ2-1; D possibly uses TRBD1 or TRBD2 (5 bases each). The ends were cut back, 6 bases at V and 5 bases at J, with 14 bases in the middle. This CDR3 comprises 14 residues. Per the germline V gene, CDR1 is MNHEY and CDR2 is SVGAGI.

The chain has TRBV7-9 and TRBJ2-5, with a possible D match to TRBD1 (6 bases). Germline CDR1 and CDR2: SEHNR and FQNEAQ (reference sequence). V was trimmed by 5 bases and J by 1 base, leaving 11 bases between them. The CDR3 is 14 amino acids. The CDR3 region is CASSKDRSQETQYF. The CDR3 DNA reads TGTGCCAGCAGCAAAGACAGGTCCCAAGAGACCCAGTACTTC.

V gene TRBV7-8 combines with J gene TRBJ1-2; 8 nucleotides agree with TRBD1. The CDR3 runs to 13 residues. Looked up from germline, CDR1 is SGHVS and CDR2 is FQNEAQ. Germline trimming cut 5 bases from V and 8 bases from J; bases unmatched to any gene: 7. DNA of the CDR3: TGTGCCAGCAGCCCGGACAGGGCTGGAGGCTACACCTTC. Its translation: CASSPDRAGGYTF.

CDR3 region: CASSPTGGSDTQYF. The CDR3 DNA reads as TGTGCCAGCAGCCCGACAGGGGGGTCAGATACGCAGTATTTT. The chain links TRBV7-8 to TRBJ2-3, with 9 bases matching TRBD1. The germline CDR1 and CDR2 sequences are SGHVS and FQNEAQ. The CDR3 is made up of 14 amino acids. The trim removed 5 bases at V and 4 bases at J, leaving 4 bases unmatched.

This sequence joins TRBV7-2 and TRBJ2-7; no clear D gene. V shed 5 bases and J shed 0 bases, with 5 bases lying between them. The CDR3 totals 12 residues. Germline V CDR1 and CDR2: SGHTA, FQGNSA. In DNA, the CDR3 is TGTGCCAGCAGCCCCCTCTCCTACGAGCAGTACTTC. This encodes CASSPLSYEQYF.

The J gene is TRBJ1-4, the V gene TRBV7-2; no firm D call. Trimming took off 4 bases at V and 4 bases at J, with 13 bases between the two ends. The CDR3 has 15 residues. Germline values: CDR1 SGHTA, CDR2 FQGNSA. CDR3 nucleotides: TGTGCCAGCAGCTCTTCGACGGCGAGTAATGAAAAACTGTTTTTT. This sequence encodes CASSSSTASNEKLFF.

Many counts were recorded for this clone. V gene TRBV10-1 combines with J gene TRBJ2-7; 12 nucleotides line up with TRBD2. V shed 10 bases, J shed 4 bases, and the junction held 2 bases outside the gene matches. The V gene's germline CDR1 is WNHNN and CDR2 SYGVQD (reference sequence). CDR3 length equals 12 residues. The CDR3 region is CAKTSGRYEQYF. In DNA, the CDR3 is TGCGCCAAAACTAGCGGGAGGTACGAGCAGTACTTC.

The chain combines TRBV5-6 with TRBJ1-4; D is ambiguous. V shed 2 bases and J shed 0 bases, with 5 bases lying between them. Looked up from germline, CDR1 is SGHDT and CDR2 is YYEEEE. The CDR3 sequence is 14 residues long. The CDR3 sequence is CASSFSPTNEKLFF. The CDR3 DNA reads as TGTGCCAGCAGCTTTAGCCCAACTAATGAAAAACTGTTTTTT.

The genes are TRBV5-4 and TRBJ1-6; D unclear. The CDR3 is made up of 15 amino acids. Germline values: CDR1 SGHNT, CDR2 YYREEE (reference sequence). Trimming took off 0 bases at V and 4 bases at J, with 8 bases between the two ends. In DNA, the CDR3 is TGTGCCAGCAGCTTGGATGCGGGATATAATTCACCCCTCCACTTT. This sequence encodes CASSLDAGYNSPLHF.

The chain is built from TRBV18 and TRBJ1-4, with 7 positions matching TRBD1. CDR1 is KGHSH and CDR2 is LQKENI in the germline V gene. The J segment lost 6 bases and the V segment lost 5 bases, leaving 6 bases of the junction unmatched. This CDR3 spans 14 amino acids. CDR3 loop: CASSNRGTDEKLFF. The CDR3 coding sequence is TGTGCCAGCTCAAACAGGGGAACGGATGAAAAACTGTTTTTT.

This clone appeared once. The genes are TRBV6-6 and TRBJ2-7, with 8 bases matching TRBD2. This CDR3 has 14 residues. The germline V gene encodes CDR1 MNHNY and CDR2 SVGAGI (reference sequence). V was clipped by 6 bases and J by 2 bases; unmatched bases: 6. CDR3 DNA sequence: TGTGCCAGCAGCTGGGGCGGGAGGACCTACGAGCAGTACTTC. This codes for CASSWGGRTYEQYF.

As to this clone: This sample includes further DNA sequences coding for the same CDR3. The chain joins TRBV28 to TRBJ1-5; D not resolved. Germline V gene lookup returns CDR1 MDHEN and CDR2 SYDVKM. The CDR3 consists of 12 residues. The V end was cut by 7 bases, the J end by 0 bases, with 4 bases between. The CDR3 is CASKGSNQPQHF. DNA for the CDR3: TGTGCCAGCAAAGGTAGCAATCAGCCCCAGCATTTT.

About this clone: A read error may produce the germline difference seen at one junction end. In the same sample, other DNA sequences code for this CDR3. This chain links TRBV25-1 with TRBJ2-2, with TRBD1 matching over 9 bases. The CDR3 has 15 residues. CDR1 MGHDK and CDR2 SYGVNS come from the germline V gene. CDR3 DNA: TGTGCCAGCAGAAGGACAGGGGAAGGCACCGGGGAACTGTTTTTT. Its translation: CASRRTGEGTGELFF.